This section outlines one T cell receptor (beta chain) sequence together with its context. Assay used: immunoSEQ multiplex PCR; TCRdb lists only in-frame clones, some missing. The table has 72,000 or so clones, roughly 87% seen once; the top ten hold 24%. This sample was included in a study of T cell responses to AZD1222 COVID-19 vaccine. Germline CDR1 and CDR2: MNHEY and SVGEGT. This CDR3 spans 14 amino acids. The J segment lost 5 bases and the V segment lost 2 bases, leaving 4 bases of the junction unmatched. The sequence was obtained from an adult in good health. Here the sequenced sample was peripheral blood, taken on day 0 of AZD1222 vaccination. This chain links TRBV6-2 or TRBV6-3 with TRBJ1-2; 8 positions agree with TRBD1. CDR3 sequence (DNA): TGTGCCAGCAGTTACGCCCGACAGGGGTATGGCTACACCTTC. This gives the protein CASSYARQGYGYTF.